This T cell receptor (beta chain) was sequenced in a study of cytomegalovirus exposure and HLA in healthy donors. Germline values: CDR1 SGHRS, CDR2 YFSETQ. With 3 bases removed from V and 4 bases from J, the gap between germline ends came to 14 bases. The CDR3 runs to 15 residues. It was with 60 Vbeta and 13 Jbeta primers that the PCR ran. Repertoires were generated with immunoSEQ multiplex PCR, while TCRdb's copy carries only in-frame clones and drops some. This sample carries tens of thousands of clones, around 78% of them seen once, and the ten largest clones take around 4.6%. The V gene is TRBV5-1, the J gene TRBJ2-1; D is possibly TRBD2 (6 bases). The receptor was derived from a woman aged 40 to 50 in good health and CMV-seropositive. The specimen sequenced was PBMCs. CDR3 sequence: CASSSSGFKYNEQFF. CDR3 bases: TGCGCCAGCAGCTCGAGCGGGTTCAAGTACAATGAGCAGTTCTTC.